The 18 T cell receptor beta chains below were found in one sample sequenced in a study of CD8 T cells in Susac syndrome. Roughly 0.5 to 1 ug RNA was reverse transcribed with random hexamers. TCRdb called the immunoSEQ multiplex PCR reads again in MiXCR, with one record for every CDR3 protein. The sample holds nearly 200,000 distinct CDR3 sequences, roughly 96% seen once. Material for sequencing was CD4+ T cells from PBMCs. The receptors were gathered from a human donor with multiple sclerosis.

This clonotype was counted once. V is TRBV29-1 and J is TRBJ1-1; D may be TRBD1 (5 bases). Germline-derived CDR1 and CDR2 are SQVTM and ANQGSEA. The V end was cut by 6 bases, the J end by 4 bases, with 15 bases between. This CDR3 has 13 residues. Written as DNA, the CDR3 is TGCAGCGTGACCCCTGGGGGATCCACTGAAGCTTTCTTT. Its translation is CSVTPGGSTEAFF.

The chain joins TRBV20-1 to TRBJ1-1; D is undetermined. The V end lost 5 bases, the J end lost 8 bases, and 18 bases lay between the germline ends. Germline V gives CDR1 DFQATT, CDR2 SNEGSKA (reference sequence). This CDR3 is 13 amino acids long. CDR3 loop: CSARKASLLEAFF. DNA for the CDR3: TGCAGTGCTCGAAAAGCCTCCTTACTCGAAGCTTTCTTT.

As DNA, the CDR3 is TGTGCCAGCAGTTGGTACGGATCCCGCAGGGGGAAGGTTGAAGCTTTCTTT. Encoded protein: CASSWYGSRRGKVEAFF. The chain employs TRBV6-2 or TRBV6-3 and TRBJ1-1, with TRBD1 matching over 7 bases. CDR3 length equals 17 residues. CDR1 is MNHEY and CDR2 is SVGEGT in the germline V gene. V was pared by 4 bases and J by 7 bases, with 18 bases of the junction left unmatched.

The chain couples TRBV3-1 to TRBJ2-3, with a weak D call TRBD1 (5 bases). The CDR3 sequence is 14 residues long. Germline lookup yields CDR1 LGHDT and CDR2 YNNKEL (reference sequence). The V and J ends lost 3 bases and 4 bases respectively, with 11 bases between them. The CDR3 bases are TGTGCCAGCAGCCATGGGGCCAATTCAGATACGCAGTATTTT. Translated: CASSHGANSDTQYF.

CDR3 DNA sequence: TGTGCCAGCTCACCCATGGACAGGGGAGCCTCACCCCTCCACTTT. This translates into CASSPMDRGASPLHF. The V and J genes are TRBV18 and TRBJ1-6; 9 bases match TRBD1. V was clipped by 3 bases and J by 10 bases; unmatched bases: 7. CDR1 is KGHSH, CDR2 LQKENI, per germline. This CDR3 is 15 amino acids long.

The chain links TRBV3-1 to TRBJ1-2; D is unresolved. Germline V gene sequence: CDR1 LGHDT, CDR2 YNNKEL (reference sequence). The CDR3 has 14 amino acids. Trimming cost V 4 bases and J 3 bases, with 12 bases left between them. This chain's CDR3 is CASSPDGRYYGYTF. The CDR3 DNA reads as TGTGCCAGCAGCCCAGATGGACGGTACTATGGCTACACCTTC.

The genes are TRBV24-1 and TRBJ1-2; 7 nucleotides agree with TRBD1. CDR1 and CDR2 from the germline V gene are KGHDR and SFDVKD. V gave up 10 bases and J gave up 7 bases; unmatched junction bases: 11. The CDR3 covers 13 residues. CDR3 protein: CATKAQTGSGYTF. The CDR3 DNA follows: TGTGCCACGAAAGCCCAGACAGGGAGTGGCTACACCTTC.

CDR3 DNA sequence: TGTGCCAGCAGCGTAGAGGGATTGGGCAATCAGCCCCAGCATTTT. Translating it yields CASSVEGLGNQPQHF. The chain employs TRBV9 and TRBJ1-5; D gene ambiguous. CDR1 is SGDLS and CDR2 is YYNGEE in the germline V gene. The CDR3 length is 15 residues. V was trimmed by 0 bases and J by 2 bases, leaving 9 bases between them.

The chain combines TRBV3-1 with TRBJ2-4, with D tentatively TRBD1 or TRBD2 (6 bases each). Germline V gives CDR1 LGHDT, CDR2 YNNKEL (reference sequence). V was shortened by 3 bases and J by 11 bases, with 20 bases between the two germline ends. The CDR3 has 15 residues. The CDR3 loop reads CASSHTGAERGVQYF. The CDR3 DNA is TGTGCCAGCAGCCATACCGGGGCCGAGAGGGGGGTTCAGTACTTC.

This chain joins TRBV12-3 or TRBV12-4 and TRBJ1-2; no clear D. V lost 5 bases, J lost 4 bases, and 8 bases lay in between. This CDR3 contains 12 residues. The DNA of the CDR3 is TGTGCCAGCAGTCCCCCATCCTATGGCTACACCTTC. Amino acids: CASSPPSYGYTF.

The chain employs TRBV7-9 and TRBJ2-2; D unresolved. The length of the CDR3 is 8 residues. Germline CDR1 SEHNR, CDR2 FQNEAQ (reference sequence). V shed 7 bases and J shed 10 bases, with 1 base lying between them. DNA for the CDR3: TGTGCCAGCAAGGAGCTGTTTTTT. Translated: CASKELFF.

The rearrangement uses TRBV27 and TRBJ1-1; unclear D gene. This CDR3 is 13 amino acids long. Per the germline V gene, CDR1 is MNHEY and CDR2 is SMNVEV (reference sequence). Trimming left V 9 bases short and J 0 bases short, with 11 bases between. CDR3 nucleotide sequence: TGTGCCAGTAACAGCGCCCTGAACACTGAAGCTTTCTTT. It encodes CASNSALNTEAFF.

Only one count was recorded for this clonotype. V usage is TRBV4-1 and J usage is TRBJ2-5; the D gene is possibly TRBD2 (6 bases). In germline, CDR1 is MGHRA, CDR2 YSYEKL. Trimming took 4 bases from V and 9 from J, leaving 21 bases between them. The CDR3 loop spans 15 amino acids. Here the CDR3 reads CASSPRGAGPKAQYF. The DNA of the CDR3 is TGCGCCAGCAGCCCCCGAGGGGCGGGGCCTAAGGCCCAGTACTTC.

This clonotype was counted once. The V and J genes are TRBV12-3 or TRBV12-4 and TRBJ2-3; the D gene is possibly TRBD2 (5 bases). Trimming stripped 7 bases from V and 0 bases from J, with 8 bases between. CDR3 length equals 13 residues. The CDR3 spells CASTKRSTDTQYF. For the CDR3, the DNA is TGTGCCAGCACTAAGCGGAGCACAGATACGCAGTATTTT.

The chain recombines TRBV5-6 with TRBJ2-1, with 12 positions matching TRBD2. This CDR3 contains 15 residues. CDR1 is SGHDT and CDR2 is YYEEEE in the germline V gene. Unmatched junction bases numbered 2, after V lost 2 bases and J lost 5 bases. CDR3 protein: CASSFRLAGDNEQFF. CDR3 DNA: TGTGCCAGCAGCTTTCGACTAGCGGGGGACAATGAGCAGTTCTTC.

This clonotype was seen once. The V gene is TRBV30, the J gene TRBJ2-3; 7 bases fit TRBD2. The junction had 14 bases not matched to a gene; V was cut back by 0 bases and J by 2 bases. The CDR3 is 18 residues long. Per germline, CDR1 GTSNPN and CDR2 SVGIG (reference sequence). The CDR3 DNA is TGTGCCTGGAGTGTCCCGCTCAGTGGCGGGAGTCCCACAGATACGCAGTATTTT. Translating it yields CAWSVPLSGGSPTDTQYF.

This clonotype was seen just once. V gene TRBV25-1 combines with J gene TRBJ2-1, with a possible D match to TRBD1 (6 bases). Trimming removed 1 base from V and 0 bases from J, with 10 bases in between. Germline V CDR1 and CDR2: MGHDK, SYGVNS. CDR3 length equals 16 residues. CDR3: CASSEWGHPSYNEQFF. As DNA, the CDR3 is TGTGCCAGCAGTGAATGGGGACATCCCTCCTACAATGAGCAGTTCTTC.

The chain carries TRBV2 and TRBJ2-1; 9 bases align to TRBD2. V shed 7 bases and J 9 bases; nucleotides not matched to a gene: 13. CDR3 length equals 15 residues. CDR1 and CDR2 from the germline V gene are SNHLY and FYNNEI. The CDR3: CASTRIAGERSEQFF. In DNA form, the CDR3 reads TGTGCCAGCACACGCATAGCGGGAGAACGTAGTGAGCAGTTCTTC.